The rows below give T cell receptor beta chains drawn from one sample of a study of beta chain features in type 1 diabetes. Libraries were prepared by immunoSEQ multiplex PCR; TCRdb keeps only in-frame clonotypes and omits some of them. The data hold 200,000 to 300,000 clones, with 68% observed a single time. Sequenced sample: naive CD4+ T cells from blood. The source of these receptors is a man under 40 in good health. The CDR3 runs from the conserved cysteine through the conserved F or W. Fields, in order: V gene, D gene, clone size, J gene, CDR3 DNA, CDR3 protein. A D gene is named only where the DNA matches it firmly. Size values are once, few and many counts, or a class for expanded clones, and some rows have none.

TRBV29-1,NA,NA,TRBJ2-1,TGCAGCGAGGTACAGAGCTCCTACAATGAGCAGTTCTTC,CSEVQSSYNEQFF
TRBV25-1,NA,NA,TRBJ2-7,TGTGCCAGCAGTCGGGCGGTGAACTACGAGCAGTACTTC,CASSRAVNYEQYF
TRBV2,TRBD1,NA,TRBJ2-3,TGTGCCAGCAGTGAACGGGCAGGGGGCCATACGCAGTATTTT,CASSERAGGHTQYF
TRBV4-3,NA,NA,TRBJ2-7,TGCGCCAGCAGCCATTATCGGACGGTGGGGGAGCAGTACTTC,CASSHYRTVGEQYF
TRBV5-4,NA,once,TRBJ2-1,TGTGCCAGCAGCTTGATTGGGGCAGGGAACTACAATGAGCAGTTCTTC,CASSLIGAGNYNEQFF
TRBV2,NA,NA,TRBJ1-2,TGTGCCAGCAGTGAAGGGACATGGAATGGCTACACCTTC,CASSEGTWNGYTF
TRBV7-9,NA,NA,TRBJ1-6,TGTGCCAGCAGCTTTCGGGGGGATTCACCCCTCCACTTT,CASSFRGDSPLHF
TRBV29-1,NA,NA,TRBJ2-1,TGCAGCTACCCCACGGGCCTTGCGCGGTTCTTC,CSYPTGLARFF
TRBV4-2,NA,NA,TRBJ2-5,TGTGCCAGCAGCCCCTACAGGGTGGAGACCCAGTACTTC,CASSPYRVETQYF
TRBV29-1,NA,few,TRBJ2-7,TGCAGCGTTGACTTGGGGTACGAGCAGTACTTC,CSVDLGYEQYF
TRBV19,NA,few,TRBJ2-1,TGTGCCAGTAGGGGTCGGAATGAGCAGTTCTTC,CASRGRNEQFF
TRBV7-9,NA,NA,TRBJ2-7,TGTGCCAGCAGCGGGTTGCAAGGCCGGCAGTCCATCTACGAGCAGTACTTC,CASSGLQGRQSIYEQYF
TRBV9,TRBD1,few,TRBJ2-1,TGTGCCAGCAGCGCCGGCGGGGGACAGGGGATTGGTGAGCAGTTCTTC,CASSAGGGQGIGEQFF
TRBV4-3,TRBD2,NA,TRBJ2-1,TGCGCCAGCAGCCTACAGCGGGGGCCCTACAATGAGCAGTTCTTC,CASSLQRGPYNEQFF
TRBV7-2,NA,NA,TRBJ2-2,TGTGCCAGCACCAGAGATGGGGGCGCGACCGGGGAGCTGTTTTTT,CASTRDGGATGELFF
TRBV29-1,NA,NA,TRBJ1-4,TGCAGCGTTCGAAGGTCTCAGAATGAAAAACTGTTTTTT,CSVRRSQNEKLFF
TRBV10-3,NA,NA,TRBJ2-1,TGTGCCATCACCCAGGGTGATGAGCAGTTCTTC,CAITQGDEQFF
TRBV25-1,NA,few,TRBJ1-6,TGTGCCAGCAGTGAATGGGGTAAAGCCCTCCACTTT,CASSEWGKALHF
TRBV5-1,NA,NA,TRBJ2-4,TGCGCCAGCAGCATTCCGGACAGAGCCAAAAACATTCAGTACTTC,CASSIPDRAKNIQYF
TRBV5-1,NA,NA,TRBJ2-1,TGCGCCAGCAGCTTGGTAACGGGACAACCAAATGAGCAGTTCTTC,CASSLVTGQPNEQFF
TRBV19,NA,NA,TRBJ2-3,TGTGCCAGTAGTAGTCGAGGGAGCTTCGCAGATACGCAGTATTTT,CASSSRGSFADTQYF
TRBV5-1,NA,NA,TRBJ2-1,TGCGCCAGCACTGCAGATGCTGTTTACAATGAGCAGTTCTTC,CASTADAVYNEQFF
TRBV7-9,TRBD2,NA,TRBJ2-5,TGTGCCAGCAGCTTATTAGCACTAGCGGAAGAGACCCAGTACTTC,CASSLLALAEETQYF
TRBV15,NA,NA,TRBJ1-5,TGTGCCACCAGCGTAGCGGTCCGGAGGACAGGCAATCAGCCCCAGCATTTT,CATSVAVRRTGNQPQHF
TRBV5-1,TRBD2,NA,TRBJ2-1,TGCGCCAGCAGCCCGGGCGGACTAGCGGGACTCAATGAGCAGTTCTTC,CASSPGGLAGLNEQFF
TRBV28,TRBD1,once,TRBJ2-7,TGTGCCAGCAGTCCGGGACAGGCCCCCTACGAGCAGTACTTC,CASSPGQAPYEQYF
TRBV7-2,TRBD1,NA,TRBJ1-2,TGTGCCAGCAGCGTAGGGACAGCTTCCTATGGCTACACCTTC,CASSVGTASYGYTF
TRBV9,NA,few,TRBJ2-1,TGTGCCAGCAGCGTAGGGACTGAGCAGTTCTTC,CASSVGTEQFF
TRBV30,TRBD1,few,TRBJ2-1,TGTGCCTGGACGTCGGGACAGGGGAACAATGAGCAGTTCTTC,CAWTSGQGNNEQFF
TRBV7-9,NA,few,TRBJ2-5,TGTGCCAGCAGCCCAGATTTGGGCCCACAAGAGACCCAGTACTTC,CASSPDLGPQETQYF
TRBV29-1,NA,few,TRBJ2-3,TGCAGCGTTGAGACAGGCACAGATACGCAGTATTTT,CSVETGTDTQYF
TRBV20-1,NA,NA,TRBJ2-1,TGCAGTGCGATAGATTACAATGAGCAGTTCTTC,CSAIDYNEQFF
TRBV9,NA,few,TRBJ2-7,TGTGCCAGCAGTTTTACGACGGGAACCTACGAGCAGTACTTC,CASSFTTGTYEQYF
TRBV6-5,NA,NA,TRBJ2-1,TGTGCCAGCAGTTTCGACTCCTACAATGAGCAGTTCTTC,CASSFDSYNEQFF
TRBV29-1,NA,few,TRBJ1-4,TGCAGCGTTGCGGACGGGACTGAAGTGCTGTTTTTT,CSVADGTEVLFF
TRBV11-2,NA,NA,TRBJ2-2,TGTGCCAGCAGCTTAGATGGAACCGGGGAGCTGTTTTTT,CASSLDGTGELFF
TRBV14,NA,NA,TRBJ2-3,TGTGCCAGCAGCCAACTCAGCACAGATACGCAGTATTTT,CASSQLSTDTQYF
TRBV19,NA,NA,TRBJ1-6,TGTGCCAGTAGTATAAATGGCCAGACGCGACTTCGCCTCCACTTT,CASSINGQTRLRLHF
TRBV9,NA,NA,TRBJ2-7,TGTGCCAGCAGCTCCCAGGGGGGTTCTCGGAACGAGCAGTACTTC,CASSSQGGSRNEQYF
TRBV4-2,NA,NA,TRBJ2-7,TGTGCCAGCAGCCAAGGAAGCGGTCCAACCTACGAGCAGTACTTC,CASSQGSGPTYEQYF
TRBV30,NA,few,TRBJ1-2,TGTGCCTGGACCACTACGGGCGCGAACTATGGCTACACCTTC,CAWTTTGANYGYTF
TRBV29-1,NA,NA,TRBJ1-1,TGCAGCGTTGAAGTCGGAACCCCGAACACTGAAGCTTTCTTT,CSVEVGTPNTEAFF
TRBV11-2,TRBD2,few,TRBJ2-5,TGTGCCAGCACTTGGACTAGCGGCGCGGGTGAGACCCAGTACTTC,CASTWTSGAGETQYF
TRBV30,NA,NA,TRBJ1-2,TGTGCCTGGATCAGGACCTCCGGGTGGTATGGCTACACCTTC,CAWIRTSGWYGYTF
TRBV25-1,NA,NA,TRBJ2-2,TGTGCCAGCGCTCAAAAGGTTGGCACCGGGGAGCTGTTTTTT,CASAQKVGTGELFF
TRBV30,NA,NA,TRBJ1-1,TGTGCCTGGAGTGTATCACTGAACACTGAAGCTTTCTTT,CAWSVSLNTEAFF